This T cell receptor (beta chain) is from a study of blood T cell repertoires in COVID-19. Whole-study context: T cells, B-cell-depleted T cells, or PBMCs supplied cDNA or gDNA.

Germline lookup yields CDR1 LGHNA and CDR2 YNFKEQ. The CDR3 is 15 amino acids. Under the authors' procedure: Reference gene primer amplification yielded estimated nucleated cell counts. The repertoire was sequenced with immunoSEQ multiplex PCR; TCRdb's copy has only in-frame clones and lacks some. V and J calls and clone size come straight from that table; D and trimming were deduced from the DNA. The sample lists some 120,000 clones; 85% to 90% were seen once. A note on this clone: A read error may account for a junction end that differs from germline.

This chain uses TRBV4-2 with TRBJ1-4; TRBD1 matches at 7 bases. Sequenced input: peripheral blood. This sequence originates from a man in his fifties or sixties with acute or convalescent COVID-19. The CDR3 loop reads CASTQPSGGGEKLFF. The CDR3 region has the DNA TGTGCCAGCACCCAACCTTCAGGGGGAGGCGAAAAACTGTTTTTT.